One sample yielded the 10 T cell receptor beta chains listed below, sequenced in a study of blood T cell repertoires in COVID-19. Assay used: immunoSEQ multiplex PCR; TCRdb lists only in-frame clones, some missing. The data hold around 200,000 clones, with around nine tenths observed a single time. Sequencing input: peripheral blood. The receptors shown here come from a man aged 30-40 years with acute or convalescent COVID-19.

This clone was seen only a few times. J is TRBJ1-4 and V is TRBV4-1, with TRBD1 matching over 11 bases. The CDR3 is 18 amino acids. V shed 6 bases and J 6 bases; nucleotides not matched to a gene: 15. The germline V gene encodes CDR1 MGHRA and CDR2 YSYEKL. CDR3 amino acids: CASRRGQGAYAFDEKLFF. As DNA, the CDR3 is TGCGCCAGCAGACGAGGACAGGGGGCGTATGCCTTTGATGAAAAACTGTTTTTT.

This clone was counted between two and nine times. The chain links TRBV6-5 to TRBJ1-1, with TRBD1 as a possible D gene (5 bases). Germline assignment: CDR1 MNHEY and CDR2 SVGAGI. The V end lost 5 bases, the J end lost 0 bases, and 10 bases lay between the germline ends. CDR3 length equals 14 residues. CDR3 amino acids: CASSRRQLNTEAFF. The CDR3 DNA is TGTGCCAGCAGTCGTCGACAGTTGAACACTGAAGCTTTCTTT.

This clone came up once. The genes are TRBV5-1 and TRBJ1-1; D may be TRBD1 (6 bases). CDR1 is SGHRS and CDR2 is YFSETQ in the germline V gene. The germline V and J ends were trimmed by 7 bases and 5 bases, with 15 bases remaining between them. This CDR3 is 13 amino acids long. CDR3: CASRSDSETEAFF. CDR3 sequence (DNA): TGCGCCAGCCGATCGGACAGCGAGACTGAAGCTTTCTTT.

The chain has TRBV20-1 and TRBJ1-2; 8 nucleotides align to TRBD1. V was clipped by 3 bases and J by 6 bases; unmatched bases: 3. CDR1 and CDR2 (germline): DFQATT, SNEGSKA (reference sequence). The CDR3 runs 12 residues. For the CDR3, the DNA is TGCAGTGCTAGTGAGGGACAGGATGGCTACACCTTC. This codes for CSASEGQDGYTF.

J is TRBJ2-7 and V is TRBV11-2, with TRBD2 as a possible D gene (6 bases). Germline CDR1 and CDR2: SGHAT and FQNNGV. This CDR3 has 16 residues. Trimming pared 3 bases from V and 3 bases from J, leaving 18 bases between. The DNA for the CDR3 is TGTGCCAGCAGCTTCGCGGGGTCAACGGGTCGCTACGAGCAGTACTTC. This encodes CASSFAGSTGRYEQYF.

The chain employs TRBV5-1 and TRBJ2-5; D perhaps matches TRBD1 (5 bases). This CDR3 is 15 amino acids long. V gave up 4 bases and J gave up 1 base, with 14 bases separating them. Germline CDR1 SGHRS, CDR2 YFSETQ. CDR3 region: CASSPGIYLQETQYF. CDR3 sequence (DNA): TGCGCCAGCAGCCCAGGGATCTACCTCCAAGAGACCCAGTACTTC.

The chain is built from TRBV3-1 (or the pseudogene TRBV3-2) and TRBJ2-2, with D unresolved. V lost 1 base and J lost 2, with 8 bases in between. CDR1 LGHDT and CDR2 YNNKEL come from the germline V gene (reference sequence). There are 15 residues in the CDR3. The CDR3 loop reads CASSQGRSNTGELFF. The CDR3 nucleotides read TGTGCCAGCAGCCAAGGAAGGAGTAACACCGGGGAGCTGTTTTTT.

The J gene is TRBJ1-1, the V gene TRBV10-1; no clear D gene. Germline assignment: CDR1 WNHNN and CDR2 SYGVQD (reference sequence). The CDR3 is 12 residues long. V was shortened by 4 bases and J by 1 base, with 4 bases between the two germline ends. CDR3 in DNA: TGCGCCAGCAGTGGACAGAACACTGAAGCTTTCTTT. Amino acids: CASSGQNTEAFF.

The chain links TRBV6-6 to TRBJ2-5; D not resolved. CDR3 length: 12 amino acids. CDR1 and CDR2 (germline): MNHNY, SVGAGI (reference sequence). V was clipped by 6 bases and J by 4 bases, with 9 bases between them. The CDR3 sequence: CASRTDVETQYF. CDR3 sequence (DNA): TGTGCCAGCAGAACTGATGTAGAGACCCAGTACTTC.

The V and J genes are TRBV5-4 and TRBJ2-1; D perhaps matches TRBD2 (7 bases). CDR1 SGHNT and CDR2 YYREEE come from the germline V gene (reference sequence). The CDR3 has 14 residues. The V end was cut by 4 bases, the J end by 8 bases, with 16 bases between. CDR3 in amino acids: CASSLGGAGDEQFF. CDR3 nucleotides: TGTGCCAGCAGCCTGGGGGGGGCGGGAGATGAGCAGTTCTTC.